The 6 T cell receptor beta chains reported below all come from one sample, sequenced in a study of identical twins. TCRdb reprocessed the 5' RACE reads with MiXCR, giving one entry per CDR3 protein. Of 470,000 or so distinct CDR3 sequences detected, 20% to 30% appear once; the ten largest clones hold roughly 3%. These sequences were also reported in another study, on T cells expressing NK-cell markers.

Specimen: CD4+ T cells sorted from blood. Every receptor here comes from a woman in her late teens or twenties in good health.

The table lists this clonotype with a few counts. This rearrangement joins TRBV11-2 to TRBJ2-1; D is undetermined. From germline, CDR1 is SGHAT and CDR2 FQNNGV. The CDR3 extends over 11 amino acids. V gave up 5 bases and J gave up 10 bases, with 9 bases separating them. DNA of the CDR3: TGTGCCAGCAGCCGCACGAGGGAGCAGTTCTTC. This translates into CASSRTREQFF.

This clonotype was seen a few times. CDR3 coding DNA: TGTGCCAGCAGTTACGGGGTAGCGGCGAACACCGGGGAGCTGTTTTTT. Residues: CASSYGVAANTGELFF. V and J are TRBV6-2 or TRBV6-3 and TRBJ2-2, with D perhaps matching TRBD2 (6 bases). Germline V gives CDR1 MNHEY, CDR2 SVGEGT. This CDR3 comprises 16 residues. V shed 2 bases and J shed 0 bases, with 10 bases lying between them.

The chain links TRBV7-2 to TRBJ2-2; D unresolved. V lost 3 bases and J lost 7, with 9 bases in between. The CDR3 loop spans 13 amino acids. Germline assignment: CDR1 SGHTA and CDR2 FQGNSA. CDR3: CASSLLRSGELFF. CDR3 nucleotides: TGTGCCAGCAGCTTGCTCCGGAGCGGGGAGCTGTTTTTT.

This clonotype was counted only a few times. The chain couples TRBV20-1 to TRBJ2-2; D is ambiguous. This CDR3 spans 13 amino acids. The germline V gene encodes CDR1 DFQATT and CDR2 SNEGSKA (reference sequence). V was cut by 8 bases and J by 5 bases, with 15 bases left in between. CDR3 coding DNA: TGCAGTACCGTCCTCCATGGAACCGGGGAGCTGTTTTTT. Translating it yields CSTVLHGTGELFF.

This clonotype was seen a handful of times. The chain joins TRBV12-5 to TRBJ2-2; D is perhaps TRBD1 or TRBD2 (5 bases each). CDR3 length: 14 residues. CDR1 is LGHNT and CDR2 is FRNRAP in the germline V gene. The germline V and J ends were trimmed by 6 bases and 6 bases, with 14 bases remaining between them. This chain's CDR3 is CASGKPRDPGELFF. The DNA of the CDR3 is TGTGCTAGTGGGAAGCCTCGGGACCCCGGGGAGCTGTTTTTT. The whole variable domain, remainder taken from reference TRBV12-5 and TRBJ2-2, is DARVTQTPRHKVTEMGQEVTMRCQPILGHNTVFWYRQTMMQGLELLAYFRNRAPLDDSGMPKDRFSAEMPDATLATLKIQPSEPRDSAVYFCASGKPRDPGELFFGEGSRLTVL.

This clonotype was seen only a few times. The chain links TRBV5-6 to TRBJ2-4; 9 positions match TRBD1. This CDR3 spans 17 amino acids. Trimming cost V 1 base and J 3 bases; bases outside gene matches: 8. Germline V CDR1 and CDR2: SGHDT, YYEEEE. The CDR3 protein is CASSLSWDRVDKNIQYF. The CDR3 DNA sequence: TGTGCCAGCAGCTTGTCGTGGGACAGGGTAGACAAAAACATTCAGTACTTC.